This T cell receptor beta chain was captured in a study of long-term antiretroviral therapy in people with HIV. Study-level findings and limits: Pre-ART expanded TRB clones stayed dominant throughout, though often decreasing after ART. The data indicate that diversity increased after ART but remained below transplant donor controls.

The libraries were made with immunoSEQ v3.0 at survey level. The data were produced by immunoSEQ multiplex PCR, yet TCRdb's version contains in-frame clones alone and is incomplete. The table includes around 21,000 clones, 82% detected once. A remark on this clone: Its antigen is as yet unknown.

V gave up 2 bases and J gave up 3 bases; unmatched junction bases: 12. This CDR3 has 18 residues. The germline V gene encodes CDR1 MDHEN and CDR2 SYDVKM. This TCR came from a middle-aged man with HIV. The chain links TRBV28 to TRBJ2-1; 8 bases line up with TRBD1. The material sequenced was unsorted PBMCs, taken at the start of antiretroviral therapy. CDR3 in amino acids: CASSLGFAQGVHYNEQFF. The CDR3 region has the DNA TGTGCCAGCAGTTTAGGGTTTGCACAGGGGGTGCACTACAATGAGCAGTTCTTC.